The next 9 T cell receptor beta chains were all read from a single sample in a study of T cell responses to AZD1222 COVID-19 vaccine. Some clones are missing from TCRdb's copy, which holds only in-frame ones; the method was immunoSEQ multiplex PCR. This table has 120,000 or so clones, roughly 82% appearing once. The sample was peripheral blood, taken 28 days after the second AZD1222 dose. These receptors all come from an adult who received the AZD1222 COVID-19 vaccine.

The V and J genes are TRBV5-6 and TRBJ1-4, with a tentative D call TRBD1 (5 bases). The CDR3 runs 16 residues. The germline V gene has CDR1 SGHDT and CDR2 YYEEEE. The V end was cut by 4 bases, the J end by 0 bases, with 13 bases between. The CDR3 spells CASSVPGRSTNEKLFF. CDR3 sequence (DNA): TGTGCCAGCAGCGTACCGGGACGGTCAACTAATGAAAAACTGTTTTTT.

This clone was counted between two and nine times. The CDR3 spells CASSPISGNTIYF. The CDR3 DNA follows: TGTGCCAGTAGTCCCATCTCTGGAAACACCATATATTTT. The V gene is TRBV19, the J gene TRBJ1-3; D not resolved. Per germline, CDR1 LNHDA and CDR2 SQIVND (reference sequence). This CDR3 is 13 amino acids long. V lost 5 bases and J 0 bases, leaving 5 bases between the germline ends. Full variable domain (remainder filled in from reference TRBV19 and TRBJ1-3): DGGITQSPKYLFRKEGQNVTLSCEQNLNHDAMYWYRQDPGQGLRLIYYSQIVNDFQKGDIAEGYSVSREKKESFPLTVTSAQKNPTAFYLCASSPISGNTIYFGEGSWLTVV.

J is TRBJ2-1 and V is TRBV11-2; 8 nucleotides agree with TRBD1. Germline CDR1 SGHAT, CDR2 FQNNGV. V lost 1 base, J lost 3 bases, and 2 bases stayed unmatched. CDR3 length: 15 residues. The CDR3: CASSLGQGNYNEQFF. The CDR3 DNA sequence: TGTGCCAGCAGCTTAGGACAGGGGAACTACAATGAGCAGTTCTTC.

V gene TRBV19 combines with J gene TRBJ1-1; no definite D call. From germline, CDR1 is LNHDA and CDR2 SQIVND (reference sequence). Trimming stripped 7 bases from V and 4 bases from J, with 10 bases between. The CDR3 has 12 amino acids. CDR3 DNA sequence: TGTGCCAGTAAATTCGGCGGCACTGAAGCTTTCTTT. Its protein is CASKFGGTEAFF.

This chain connects TRBV7-3 to TRBJ1-2; perhaps TRBD1 as D (6 bases). Per the germline V gene, CDR1 is SGHTA and CDR2 is FQGTGA. The CDR3 covers 15 residues. The V and J ends lost 4 bases and 6 bases respectively, with 18 bases between them. The CDR3 DNA reads as TGTGCCAGCAGCTCAGGGGAGTCGGGTTCGAATGGCTACACCTTC. Protein sequence: CASSSGESGSNGYTF.

The chain recombines TRBV27 with TRBJ1-2; maybe TRBD1 (6 bases). CDR1 MNHEY and CDR2 SMNVEV come from the germline V gene (reference sequence). The V and J ends lost 6 bases and 4 bases respectively, with 12 bases between them. The length of the CDR3 is 13 residues. CDR3 sequence: CASRATGLYGYTF. The DNA of the CDR3 is TGTGCCAGCAGGGCTACAGGGCTCTATGGCTACACCTTC.

This chain uses TRBV5-4 with TRBJ2-2, with 8 nucleotides matching TRBD1. The CDR3 length is 15 residues. From germline, CDR1 is SGHNT and CDR2 YYREEE (reference sequence). With V trimmed by 5 bases and J by 3 bases, 6 bases remained unmatched. For the CDR3, the DNA is TGTGCCAGCAGAAAGGGACAGGTGCACACCGGGGAGCTGTTTTTT. It translates to CASRKGQVHTGELFF.

The chain employs TRBV12-1 and TRBJ1-5; the D segment call TRBD1 is taken from the table without a DNA check. TRBV12-1 is designated a pseudogene. The CDR3 runs to 14 residues. The CDR3, as DNA: TGTGCCAGCAGCCGGGACAGGGGGGATCAGCCCCAGCATTTT. Its translation: CASSRDRGDQPQHF.

This rearrangement joins TRBV5-1 to TRBJ2-7, with D hard to call. The V and J ends lost 4 bases and 7 bases respectively, with 15 bases between them. CDR3 size: 13 residues. Germline V gene sequence: CDR1 SGHRS, CDR2 YFSETQ. CDR3 sequence (DNA): TGCGCCAGCAGCCCGGACGGATCTACGGAGCAGTACTTC. Translated: CASSPDGSTEQYF.